This T cell receptor beta chain was documented in a study of Graves' ophthalmopathy and Graves' hyperthyroidism. Amplifying from RNA transcripts, the study obtained TCR beta CDR3 regions. First-round RT-PCR relied on HTBI primers, and a second-round multiplex PCR came next. TCRdb called the multiplex PCR reads again in MiXCR, with one record for every CDR3 protein. The sample has around 600,000 distinct CDR3 sequences; about two fifths are singletons. Patients were left out if they had other autoimmune diseases, uncontrolled infections, pregnancy or lactation. Sampling about 9.7 ml of fresh peripheral blood provided the PBMCs. The CDR3 is 15 amino acids. Trimming took 6 bases from V and 7 from J; bases not matched to a gene: 9. Germline CDR1 and CDR2: MGHDK and SYGVNS.

The clonotype comes from an adult man with Graves' ophthalmopathy. This chain connects TRBV25-1 to TRBJ1-4, with 9 bases matching TRBD1. Sample: peripheral blood. CDR3 nucleotides: TGTGCCAGCAGCCGAACAGGGGGCTGGGGTGAAAAACTGTTTTTT. Translated: CASSRTGGWGEKLFF.